Below are 11 T cell receptor beta chains sequenced from a single sample in a study of shared clonotypes between healthy human individuals. The table came from immunoSEQ multiplex PCR; TCRdb's copy has only in-frame clones and leaves some out. The data hold about 1.5 million clones, with nearly 99% observed a single time. The sample comprised naive CD4+ T cells sorted from blood. As to subset: CD45RA+ positively selected. These receptors were collected from a man aged 25-45 years in good health.

V gene TRBV2 combines with J gene TRBJ1-4; D gene unclear. The V end was cut by 8 bases, the J end by 3 bases, with 19 bases between. CDR3 size: 16 residues. CDR1 is SNHLY and CDR2 is FYNNEI in the germline V gene. In DNA, the CDR3 is TGTGCCAGCCGTTCGGAGGGCTGGACGTCTAATGAAAAACTGTTTTTT. Translated, it gives CASRSEGWTSNEKLFF.

This clone occurred once. The CDR3 region has the DNA TGCAGCGCCCCGGGGAGCGGGAGATTCTACAATGAGCAGTTCTTC. This codes for CSAPGSGRFYNEQFF. The chain couples TRBV29-1 to TRBJ2-1; the match to TRBD2 covers 8 bases. CDR1 SQVTM and CDR2 ANQGSEA come from the germline V gene. After removal of 7 bases from V and 3 bases from J, the junction contained 11 bases not matched to a gene. The CDR3 length is 15 residues.

This clone occurred a few times. The chain links TRBV20-1 to TRBJ1-1, with a weak D call TRBD1 (6 bases). The CDR3 has 11 residues. Trimming shortened V by 3 bases and J by 6 bases, and 8 bases separated the two germline ends. Germline lookup yields CDR1 DFQATT and CDR2 SNEGSKA (reference sequence). The CDR3 nucleotides are TGCAGTGCTAGGGACAGCTCTGAAGCTTTCTTT. Residues: CSARDSSEAFF.

The chain is built from TRBV18 and TRBJ1-3; D is ambiguous. Trimming removed 8 bases at V and 4 bases at J, with 6 bases between. This CDR3 is 11 amino acids long. The germline V gene encodes CDR1 KGHSH and CDR2 LQKENI. CDR3 sequence reads: CASHQGNTIYF. DNA of the CDR3: TGTGCCAGCCACCAGGGAAACACCATATATTTT. The variable domain in full, completed from reference TRBV18 and TRBJ1-3, reads NAGVMQNPRHLVRRRGQEARLRCSPMKGHSHVYWYRQLPEEGLKFMVYLQKENIIDESGMPKERFSAEFPKEGPSILRIQQVVRGDSAAYFCASHQGNTIYFGEGSWLTVV.

This rearrangement joins TRBV5-4 to TRBJ2-3; D unresolved. Between the trimmed V and J ends, which lost 1 base and 1 base, there was a span of 10 bases. The CDR3 loop spans 15 amino acids. CDR1 is SGHNT, CDR2 YYREEE, per germline (reference sequence). This CDR3 reads CASSLPGSGTDTQYF. CDR3 nucleotides: TGTGCCAGCAGCTTGCCTGGGTCGGGCACAGATACGCAGTATTTT.

The V gene is TRBV2, the J gene TRBJ2-1; a weak D match, TRBD2 (5 bases). V lost 4 bases to trimming and J lost 9 bases, with 16 bases between them. The CDR3 sequence is 14 residues long. In germline, CDR1 is SNHLY, CDR2 FYNNEI. The CDR3 region has the DNA TGTGCCAGCAGTGGAATTGGGAGTTGGGGTGAGCAGTTCTTC. Its protein product is CASSGIGSWGEQFF. Variable domain in full (rest from reference TRBV2 and TRBJ2-1): EPEVTQTPSHQVTQMGQEVILRCVPISNHLYFYWYRQILGQKVEFLVSFYNNEISEKSEIFDDQFSVERPDGSNFTLKIRSTKLEDSAMYFCASSGIGSWGEQFFGPGTRLTVL.

The chain recombines TRBV7-2 with TRBJ2-3; 12 nucleotides align to TRBD1. Germline lookup yields CDR1 SGHTA and CDR2 FQGNSA. Unmatched junction bases numbered 1, after V lost 4 bases and J lost 5 bases. The CDR3 has 14 residues. CDR3 amino acids: CASSWDRGQDTQYF. The DNA of the CDR3 is TGTGCCAGCAGCTGGGACAGGGGGCAAGATACGCAGTATTTT.

The CDR3 spells CASSSKTGGSSGNTIYF. The CDR3 DNA follows: TGTGCCAGCAGCTCCAAGACGGGGGGCAGTTCCGGAAACACCATATATTTT. The chain carries TRBV7-8 and TRBJ1-3; D is possibly TRBD1 (6 bases). Trimming removed 4 bases at V and 4 bases at J, with 20 bases between. CDR3 length: 17 amino acids. CDR1 SGHVS and CDR2 FQNEAQ come from the germline V gene.

Only a few counts were recorded for this clone. The same CDR3 arises from other DNA sequences in this sample as well. The chain employs TRBV5-6 and TRBJ2-7, with D uncertain. This CDR3 region has 11 residues. The germline V and J ends were trimmed by 2 bases and 3 bases, with 3 bases remaining between them. The V gene's germline CDR1 is SGHDT and CDR2 YYEEEE. This chain's CDR3 is CASSLNYEQYF. CDR3 bases: TGTGCCAGCAGCTTAAACTACGAGCAGTACTTC.

In this sample, this clone turned up once. The chain combines TRBV19 with TRBJ2-2; unclear D gene. Germline V gene lookup returns CDR1 LNHDA and CDR2 SQIVND (reference sequence). Trimming took off 3 bases at V and 6 bases at J, with 8 bases between the two ends. This CDR3 has 13 amino acids. In nucleotides, the CDR3 is TGTGCCAGTAGTATCCCTGTACCCGGGGAGCTGTTTTTT. It codes for CASSIPVPGELFF. Combining the CDR3 with reference TRBV19 and TRBJ2-2 gives the whole variable domain DGGITQSPKYLFRKEGQNVTLSCEQNLNHDAMYWYRQDPGQGLRLIYYSQIVNDFQKGDIAEGYSVSREKKESFPLTVTSAQKNPTAFYLCASSIPVPGELFFGEGSRLTVL.

This chain connects TRBV10-3 to TRBJ1-1; a weak D match, TRBD1 (5 bases). Looked up from germline, CDR1 is ENHRY and CDR2 is SYGVKD. The CDR3 runs to 11 residues. V was cut by 11 bases and J by 1 base, with 8 bases left in between. The CDR3 loop reads CAAGANTEAFF. The CDR3 bases are TGTGCCGCCGGGGCGAACACTGAAGCTTTCTTT.